Presented here are 25 T cell receptor beta chains from one specimen sequenced in a study of shared clonotypes between healthy human individuals. Profiling relied on immunoSEQ multiplex PCR, and the TCRdb table lists in-frame clones only, not all of them. Altogether over 400,000 clones are present, 95% to 96% being singletons, with the ten largest covering approximately 0.067%. Sample: naive CD4+ T cells sorted from blood. Subset specified: CD45RA+ positively selected. These TCRs come from a woman between 25 and 40 years old in good health.

The gene calls are TRBV4-2 and TRBJ1-1; 7 nucleotides align to TRBD1. From germline, CDR1 is LGHNA and CDR2 YNFKEQ. The CDR3 covers 13 residues. After removal of 10 bases from V and 2 bases from J, the junction contained 7 bases not matched to a gene. CDR3 loop: CATGTDPNTEAFF. CDR3 DNA sequence: TGTGCCACCGGGACAGATCCTAACACTGAAGCTTTCTTT.

This clone was seen once. This chain links TRBV25-1 with TRBJ1-1; tentatively, D is TRBD1 (5 bases). Trimming stripped 4 bases from V and 0 bases from J, with 9 bases between. The length of the CDR3 is 14 residues. Germline CDR1 MGHDK, CDR2 SYGVNS. In DNA form, the CDR3 reads TGTGCCAGCAGTGGTACAGGTATGAACACTGAAGCTTTCTTT. Its translation: CASSGTGMNTEAFF.

This chain links TRBV6-5 with TRBJ2-7, with a tentative D call TRBD2 (6 bases). The CDR3 loop spans 14 amino acids. Trimming shortened V by 0 bases and J by 6 bases, and 12 bases separated the two germline ends. From germline, CDR1 is MNHEY and CDR2 SVGAGI. The DNA of the CDR3 is TGTGCCAGCAGTTACTCGGGGACTCTCCCCGAGCAGTACTTC. Residues: CASSYSGTLPEQYF.

The chain's CDR3 is CASSLEVQSKGESYEQYF. Here the CDR3 DNA reads TGCGCCAGCAGCTTGGAGGTACAGTCAAAGGGTGAGTCCTACGAGCAGTACTTC. The chain carries TRBV5-1 and TRBJ2-7; no firm D call. V was clipped by 0 bases and J by 1 base, with 20 bases between them. Germline CDR1 reads SGHRS; CDR2 reads YFSETQ. CDR3 length equals 18 residues. The whole variable domain, remainder taken from reference TRBV5-1 and TRBJ2-7, is KAGVTQTPRYLIKTRGQQVTLSCSPISGHRSVSWYQQTPGQGLQFLFEYFSETQRNKGNFPGRFSGRQFSNSRSEMNVSTLELGDSALYLCASSLEVQSKGESYEQYFGPGTRLTVT.

The CDR3: CASSLEGQRGEKLFF. In DNA form, the CDR3 reads TGCGCCAGCAGCTTGGAGGGACAGAGAGGGGAAAAACTGTTTTTT. V gene TRBV5-1 combines with J gene TRBJ1-4, with 7 bases matching TRBD1. Trimming at V came to 0 bases and at J to 8 bases, leaving 7 bases not matched to a gene. Germline V CDR1 and CDR2: SGHRS, YFSETQ. The CDR3 has 15 amino acids.

Only one count was recorded for this clone. The V call is TRBV2, the J call TRBJ2-7; 9 bases map to TRBD2. The germline CDR1 and CDR2 sequences are SNHLY and FYNNEI. The CDR3 runs 14 residues. With 4 bases clipped from V and 3 bases from J, the junction kept 4 bases outside the gene matches. CDR3 bases: TGTGCCAGCAGTGGTGTTAGCGGGAGCTACGAGCAGTACTTC. It specifies CASSGVSGSYEQYF.

The V call is TRBV28, the J call TRBJ2-7, with TRBD2 identical over 7 bases. Germline V CDR1 and CDR2: MDHEN, SYDVKM. Germline trimming cut 5 bases from V and 0 bases from J; bases unmatched to any gene: 7. The CDR3 extends over 15 amino acids. Here the CDR3 DNA reads TGTGCCAGCAGTACTAGCGCTATAAGCTCCTACGAGCAGTACTTC. Protein sequence: CASSTSAISSYEQYF.

The J gene is TRBJ2-7, the V gene TRBV6-5; possibly TRBD1 for D (5 bases). The V gene's germline CDR1 is MNHEY and CDR2 SVGAGI. CDR3 length: 14 amino acids. The germline V and J ends were trimmed by 6 bases and 3 bases, with 15 bases remaining between them. CDR3 sequence: CASSPTASGYEQYF. As DNA, the CDR3 is TGTGCCAGCAGCCCGACAGCCTCCGGCTACGAGCAGTACTTC.

The rearrangement joins TRBV28 to TRBJ1-5, with TRBD1 identical over 10 bases. Germline V gene sequence: CDR1 MDHEN, CDR2 SYDVKM. The CDR3 loop spans 18 amino acids. V shed 3 bases, J shed 4 bases, and the junction held 12 bases outside the gene matches. The DNA of the CDR3 is TGTGCCAGCAGTTTGGGGACAGGGGATTCAAAGGCGAATCAGCCCCAGCATTTT. It specifies CASSLGTGDSKANQPQHF.

This clone appeared once. The chain employs TRBV19 and TRBJ1-1; D unresolved. Germline CDR1 reads LNHDA; CDR2 reads SQIVND (reference sequence). V was cut by 1 base and J by 1 base, with 4 bases left in between. This CDR3 has 13 residues. The CDR3 is CASSIAPNTEAFF. The CDR3 nucleotides are TGTGCCAGTAGTATAGCCCCGAACACTGAAGCTTTCTTT.

The genes are TRBV20-1 and TRBJ2-5; D remains unclear. TRBJ2-7 matches the DNA end more closely, so the J call is doubtful. There are 8 residues in the CDR3. CDR1 DFQATT and CDR2 SNEGSKA come from the germline V gene (reference sequence). This CDR3 reads CSANEQYF. The CDR3 DNA follows: TGCAGTGCTAACGAGCAGTACTTC.

The rearrangement joins TRBV29-1 to TRBJ2-3, with 12 bases that match TRBD1. The V and J ends lost 2 bases and 7 bases, in that order; junction bases with no gene match: 10. CDR1 SQVTM and CDR2 ANQGSEA come from the germline V gene. The CDR3 loop spans 16 amino acids. The CDR3 nucleotides are TGCAGCGTTGAAAGGGGTGTGGGACAGGGGGCAAATACGCAGTATTTT. It translates to CSVERGVGQGANTQYF.

J is TRBJ2-7 and V is TRBV5-6; D remains ambiguous. The CDR3 totals 17 residues. Germline V lookup: CDR1 SGHDT, CDR2 YYEEEE. V lost 2 bases to trimming and J lost 3 bases, with 21 bases between them. This CDR3 reads CASSFTRDTGSFYEQYF. CDR3 DNA: TGTGCCAGCAGCTTTACACGAGACACCGGTTCGTTCTACGAGCAGTACTTC.

The chain uses TRBV19 and TRBJ1-5, with 9 bases identical to TRBD1. Germline V CDR1 and CDR2: LNHDA, SQIVND (reference sequence). The CDR3 is made up of 14 amino acids. Losses at the gene ends were 10 bases for V and 0 bases for J; bases not matched to a gene: 4. DNA for the CDR3: TGTGCCACTGGGACAGGGTCTAGCAATCAGCCCCAGCATTTT. Translation: CATGTGSSNQPQHF.

The chain uses TRBV2 and TRBJ2-1; D not certain. The CDR3 contains 19 residues. The ends were cut back, 3 bases at V and 6 bases at J, with 27 bases in the middle. Germline values: CDR1 SNHLY, CDR2 FYNNEI. The CDR3 reads CASSEWDSRTHYYGNEQFF. CDR3 bases: TGTGCCAGCAGTGAGTGGGATAGCCGCACCCATTATTACGGCAATGAGCAGTTCTTC.

CDR3 residues: CASGVHGTGVEKLFF. In nucleotides, the CDR3 is TGTGCCAGCGGGGTACACGGGACAGGGGTTGAAAAACTGTTTTTT. The rearrangement joins TRBV28 to TRBJ1-4, with 10 bases that match TRBD1. Trimming at V came to 8 bases and at J to 7 bases, leaving 10 bases not matched to a gene. Per the germline V gene, CDR1 is MDHEN and CDR2 is SYDVKM. The CDR3 has 15 amino acids.

The gene calls are TRBV28 and TRBJ2-3, with D tentatively TRBD2 (6 bases). V was cut by 3 bases and J by 6 bases, with 19 bases left in between. The germline V gene encodes CDR1 MDHEN and CDR2 SYDVKM. This CDR3 is built from 16 residues. The DNA of the CDR3 is TGTGCCAGCAGTTTCGGGACTGGATCGGGTCCTGATACGCAGTATTTT. Translation: CASSFGTGSGPDTQYF.

This clone was observed once. The chain has TRBV12-2 and TRBJ2-1; the table's D call TRBD2 went unverified against the DNA. TRBV12-2 is marked as a pseudogene. CDR3 length: 20 residues. Here the CDR3 DNA reads TGTGCAAGTCGCTTATTGGGCCGTTCAAGAGCGGGAGGGAACTACAATGAGCAGTTCTTC. It specifies CASRLLGRSRAGGNYNEQFF.

DNA for the CDR3: TGTGCTAGTGCCCTTTTGGGGGATCCTTGGACCCAGTACTTC. This gives the protein CASALLGDPWTQYF. This chain links TRBV12-5 with TRBJ2-5; perhaps D is TRBD1 or TRBD2 (5 bases each). V was trimmed by 7 bases and J by 7 bases, leaving 19 bases between them. Germline CDR1 reads LGHNT; CDR2 reads FRNRAP. The CDR3 is 14 residues long.

The chain uses TRBV19 and TRBJ2-1, with D perhaps TRBD1 (6 bases). V was clipped by 5 bases and J by 6 bases, with 8 bases between them. There are 12 residues in the CDR3. In germline, CDR1 is LNHDA, CDR2 SQIVND (reference sequence). The CDR3 protein is CASSRTVNEQFF. The DNA for the CDR3 is TGTGCCAGTAGTCGGACAGTCAATGAGCAGTTCTTC.

DNA for the CDR3: TGTGCCAGCAGCTTAGCTCTGAAAAATGAGCAGTTCTTC. It yields the protein CASSLALKNEQFF. The chain has TRBV7-8 and TRBJ2-1; the D is unclear. CDR3 length: 13 residues. CDR1 and CDR2 (germline): SGHVS, FQNEAQ. Trimming cost V 0 bases and J 7 bases, with 7 bases left between them.

The genes are TRBV7-9 and TRBJ2-5; a weak D match, TRBD2 (5 bases). The CDR3 loop spans 14 amino acids. Trimming left V 4 bases short and J 1 base short, with 10 bases between. Germline V gene sequence: CDR1 SEHNR, CDR2 FQNEAQ (reference sequence). The CDR3 region is CASSSGVAQETQYF. The CDR3 DNA reads TGTGCCAGCAGCTCCGGGGTGGCCCAAGAGACCCAGTACTTC.

The chain recombines TRBV6-5 with TRBJ2-5; 7 nucleotides match TRBD1. The V and J ends lost 6 bases and 8 bases, in that order; junction bases with no gene match: 9. This CDR3 is built from 13 residues. Per the germline V gene, CDR1 is MNHEY and CDR2 is SVGAGI. CDR3 protein: CASRRQGHNTQYF. The CDR3 coding sequence is TGTGCCAGCAGACGACAGGGCCATAATACCCAGTACTTC.

About this clone: Different DNA sequences within this sample yield the same CDR3. The chain has TRBV2 and TRBJ2-7; D call uncertain. There are 12 residues in the CDR3. Germline-derived CDR1 and CDR2 are SNHLY and FYNNEI. Trimming took off 6 bases at V and 2 bases at J, with 8 bases between the two ends. The CDR3 loop is CASRGGTYEQYF. The CDR3 nucleotides read TGTGCCAGCAGGGGCGGAACCTACGAGCAGTACTTC.

The chain has TRBV9 and TRBJ2-1; 7 bases fit TRBD2. Trimming cost V 4 bases and J 0 bases; bases outside gene matches: 22. The germline gives CDR1 SGDLS, CDR2 YYNGEE. The CDR3 has 21 residues. CDR3 DNA sequence: TGTGCCAGCAGCCGCCCAGGGAGGGTAGCGGGCCCCCGGAGCTCCTACAATGAGCAGTTCTTC. This translates into CASSRPGRVAGPRSSYNEQFF.